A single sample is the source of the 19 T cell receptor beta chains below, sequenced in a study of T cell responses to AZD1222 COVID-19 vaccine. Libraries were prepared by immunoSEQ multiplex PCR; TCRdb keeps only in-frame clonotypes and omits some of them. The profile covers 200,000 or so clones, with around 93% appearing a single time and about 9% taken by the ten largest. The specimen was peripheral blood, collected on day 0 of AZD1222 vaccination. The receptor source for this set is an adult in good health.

The CDR3 DNA sequence: TGTGCCAGCAGAAACAGGGACCCTAATGAAAAACTGTTTTTT. Translating gives CASRNRDPNEKLFF. The chain combines TRBV6-4 with TRBJ1-4; TRBD1 might be the D (6 bases). CDR3 size: 14 residues. V lost 6 bases to trimming and J lost 3 bases, with 11 bases between them. The germline V gene has CDR1 MRHNA and CDR2 SNTAGT.

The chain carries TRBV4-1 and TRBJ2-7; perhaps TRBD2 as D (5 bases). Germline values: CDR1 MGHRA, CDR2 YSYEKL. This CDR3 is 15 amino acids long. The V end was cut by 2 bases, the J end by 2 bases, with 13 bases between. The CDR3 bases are TGCGCCAGCAGCCAACATATCGAGACTACCTACGAGCAGTACTTC. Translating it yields CASSQHIETTYEQYF.

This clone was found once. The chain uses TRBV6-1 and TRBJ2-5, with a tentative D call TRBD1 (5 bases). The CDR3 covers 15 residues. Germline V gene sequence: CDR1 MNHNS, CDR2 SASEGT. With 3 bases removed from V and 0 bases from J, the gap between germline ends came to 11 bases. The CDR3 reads CASSDPPGNQETQYF. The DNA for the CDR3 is TGTGCCAGCAGTGATCCTCCAGGGAACCAAGAGACCCAGTACTTC.

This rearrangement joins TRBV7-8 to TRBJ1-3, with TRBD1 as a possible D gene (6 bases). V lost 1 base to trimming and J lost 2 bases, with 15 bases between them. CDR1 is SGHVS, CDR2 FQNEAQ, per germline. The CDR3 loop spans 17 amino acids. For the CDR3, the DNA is TGTGCCAGCAGCTTAGGTCCTCAGGGGTCTACTGGAAACACCATATATTTT. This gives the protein CASSLGPQGSTGNTIYF.

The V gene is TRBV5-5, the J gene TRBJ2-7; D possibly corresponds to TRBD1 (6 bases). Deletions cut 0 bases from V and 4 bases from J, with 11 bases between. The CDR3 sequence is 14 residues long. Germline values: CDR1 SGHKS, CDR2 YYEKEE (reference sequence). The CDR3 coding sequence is TGTGCCAGCAGCTTGGGGACAGTCTCGTACGAGCAGTACTTC. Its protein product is CASSLGTVSYEQYF.

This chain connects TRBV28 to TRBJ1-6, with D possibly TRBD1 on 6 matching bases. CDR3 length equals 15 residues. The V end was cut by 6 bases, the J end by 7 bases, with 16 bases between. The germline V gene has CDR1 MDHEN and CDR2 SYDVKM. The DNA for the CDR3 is TGTGCCAGCAGCGAGACGGGGGCAGGGAATTCACCCCTCCACTTT. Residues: CASSETGAGNSPLHF.

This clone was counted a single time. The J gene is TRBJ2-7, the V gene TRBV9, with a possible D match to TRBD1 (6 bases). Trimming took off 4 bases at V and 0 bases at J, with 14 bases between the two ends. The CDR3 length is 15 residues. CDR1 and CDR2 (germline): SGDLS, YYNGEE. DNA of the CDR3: TGTGCCAGCAGCCCCCAACAGGGAAGCTCCTACGAGCAGTACTTC. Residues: CASSPQQGSSYEQYF.

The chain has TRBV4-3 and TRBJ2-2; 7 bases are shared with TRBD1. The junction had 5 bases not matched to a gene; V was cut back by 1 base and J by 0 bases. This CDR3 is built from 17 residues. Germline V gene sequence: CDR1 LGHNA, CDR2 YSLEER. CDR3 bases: TGCGCCAGCAGCCAAGTTAGGGGGCCAGCGAACACCGGGGAGCTGTTTTTT. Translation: CASSQVRGPANTGELFF.

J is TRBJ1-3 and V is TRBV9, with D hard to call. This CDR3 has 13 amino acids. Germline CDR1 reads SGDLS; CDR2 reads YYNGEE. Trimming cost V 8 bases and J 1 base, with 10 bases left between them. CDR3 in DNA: TGTGCCAGTTCCGGTACATCTGGAAACACCATATATTTT. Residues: CASSGTSGNTIYF.

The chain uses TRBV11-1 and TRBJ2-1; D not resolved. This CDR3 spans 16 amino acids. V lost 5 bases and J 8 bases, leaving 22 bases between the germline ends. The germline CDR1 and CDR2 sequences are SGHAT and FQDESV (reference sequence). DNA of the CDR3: TGTGCCAGCAGCGACAAACCGGGCCCCGCTGGCGATGAGCAGTTCTTC. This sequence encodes CASSDKPGPAGDEQFF.

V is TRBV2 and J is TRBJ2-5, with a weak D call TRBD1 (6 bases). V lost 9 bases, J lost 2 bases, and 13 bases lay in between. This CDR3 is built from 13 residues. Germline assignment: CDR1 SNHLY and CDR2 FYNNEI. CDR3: CARSQGRQETQYF. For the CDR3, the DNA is TGTGCCAGATCACAGGGAAGACAAGAGACCCAGTACTTC.

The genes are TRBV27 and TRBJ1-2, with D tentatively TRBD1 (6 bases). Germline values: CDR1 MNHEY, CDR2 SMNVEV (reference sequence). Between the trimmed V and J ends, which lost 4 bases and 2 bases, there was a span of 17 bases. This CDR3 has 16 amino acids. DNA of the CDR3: TGTGCCAGCAGTTCCTTGACCGGGGGCCGAAACTATGGCTACACCTTC. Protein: CASSSLTGGRNYGYTF.

The CDR3 DNA reads as TGCAGCGTTGGTCTTCGATCCTATGGCTACACCTTC. Protein sequence: CSVGLRSYGYTF. This chain joins TRBV29-1 and TRBJ1-2; D is unclear. The CDR3 has 12 amino acids. Trimming took 4 bases from V and 4 from J, leaving 10 bases between them. CDR1 SQVTM and CDR2 ANQGSEA come from the germline V gene.

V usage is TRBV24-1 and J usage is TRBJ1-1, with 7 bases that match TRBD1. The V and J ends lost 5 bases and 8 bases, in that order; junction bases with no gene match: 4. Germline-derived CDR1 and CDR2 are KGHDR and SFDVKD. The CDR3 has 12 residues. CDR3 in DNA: TGTGCCACCAGTGGTATACAGGGGGAAGCTTTCTTT. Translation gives CATSGIQGEAFF.

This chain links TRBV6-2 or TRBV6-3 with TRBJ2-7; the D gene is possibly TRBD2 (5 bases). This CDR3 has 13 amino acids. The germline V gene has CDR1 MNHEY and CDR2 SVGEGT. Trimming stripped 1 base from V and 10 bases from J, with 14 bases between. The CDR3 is CASSYWSTGEQYF. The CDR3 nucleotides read TGTGCCAGCAGTTACTGGTCCACCGGGGAACAGTACTTC.

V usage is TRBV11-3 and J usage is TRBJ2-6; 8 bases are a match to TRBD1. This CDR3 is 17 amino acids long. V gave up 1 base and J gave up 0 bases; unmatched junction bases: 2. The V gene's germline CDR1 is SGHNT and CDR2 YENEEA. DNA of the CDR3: TGTGCCAGCAGCTTAGGGACAGGGAGCTCTGGGGCCAACGTCCTGACTTTC. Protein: CASSLGTGSSGANVLTF.

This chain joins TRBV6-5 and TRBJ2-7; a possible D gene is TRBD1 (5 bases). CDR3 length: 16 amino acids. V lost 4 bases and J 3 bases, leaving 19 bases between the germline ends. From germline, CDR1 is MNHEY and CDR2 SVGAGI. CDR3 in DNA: TGTGCCAGCAGTTCCAGGGCCTTGGGAAAAGGCTACGAGCAGTACTTC. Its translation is CASSSRALGKGYEQYF.

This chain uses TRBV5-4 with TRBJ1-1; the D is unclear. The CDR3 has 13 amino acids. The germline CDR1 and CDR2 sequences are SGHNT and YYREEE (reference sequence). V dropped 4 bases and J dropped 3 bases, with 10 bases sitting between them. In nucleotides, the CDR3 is TGTGCCAGCAGCGTTCAAGAGGACACTGAAGCTTTCTTT. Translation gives CASSVQEDTEAFF. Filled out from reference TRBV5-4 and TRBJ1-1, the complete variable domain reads ETGVTQSPTHLIKTRGQQVTLRCSSQSGHNTVSWYQQALGQGPQFIFQYYREEENGRGNFPPRFSGLQFPNYSSELNVNALELDDSALYLCASSVQEDTEAFFGQGTRLTVV.

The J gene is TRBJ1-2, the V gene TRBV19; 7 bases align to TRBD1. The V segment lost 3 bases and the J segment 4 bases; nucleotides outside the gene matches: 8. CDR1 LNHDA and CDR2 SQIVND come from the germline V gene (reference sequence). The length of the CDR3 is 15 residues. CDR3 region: CASSIRPDRIYGYTF. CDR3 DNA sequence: TGTGCCAGTAGTATCCGCCCGGACAGGATCTATGGCTACACCTTC.